This T cell receptor beta chain was found in a study of cytomegalovirus exposure and HLA in healthy donors. This PCR relied on a set of 60 Vbeta primers and 13 Jbeta primers. Sequencing used immunoSEQ multiplex PCR; TCRdb keeps in-frame clones, though not all of them. The sample carries around 110,000 clones, around 80% recorded once. The CDR3 covers 16 residues. Trimming took 5 bases from V and 1 from J; bases not matched to a gene: 9. CDR1 is LNHDA and CDR2 is SQIVND in the germline V gene (reference sequence). The count of this clone is one. The sequence derives from a middle-aged man in good health and CMV-seronegative. The rearrangement links TRBV19 to TRBJ1-2, with 8 nucleotides matching TRBD1. Sequencing was carried out using PBMCs. DNA for the CDR3: TGTGCCAGTAGTGACAGGGGTATTTTTGGTAACTATGGCTACACCTTC. This translates into CASSDRGIFGNYGYTF.